This T cell receptor beta chain stems from a study of regulatory T cells in long-lasting Graves disease. As for time point: newly diagnosed GD, antithyroid drugs for less than 3 months. Extracted RNA from PBMCs served as the source of the TCR library. From an endocrinology department in Xi'an, China, came the patients. Combining iRepertoire HTBI primers with Arm-PCR of CDR3 regions, the authors built TCR beta libraries. Methods used by the authors: Detected in the samples were around 59 TRBV and 14 TRBJ segments. TCRdb analysed the multiplex PCR reads with MiXCR anew, one entry per CDR3 protein. TCRdb, not the original authors, processed these V and J calls. Counted here are about 530,000 distinct CDR3 sequences, 15% to 20% occurring once; the ten biggest clones make up roughly 25%. The CDR3 loop spans 14 amino acids. V dropped 2 bases and J dropped 6 bases, with 10 bases sitting between them. These data were also reused for a study on T cells in Graves' hyperthyroidism and ophthalmopathy. That paper notes: Lactation, pregnancy, other autoimmune disease or uncontrolled infection led to exclusion of patients. Ophthalmopathy was model-predicted a median around 6.1 months pre-onset.

This material consisted of peripheral blood mononuclear cells (PBMCs), taken at new diagnosis, from a patient treated with antithyroid drugs. The TCR originated in a woman aged 40 to 65 with Graves disease. The chain uses TRBV12-3 or TRBV12-4 and TRBJ2-2; D uncertain. The DNA of the CDR3 is TGTGCCAGCAGTTTATGGGAATCGGCCGGGGAGCTGTTTTTT. Translated, it gives CASSLWESAGELFF.